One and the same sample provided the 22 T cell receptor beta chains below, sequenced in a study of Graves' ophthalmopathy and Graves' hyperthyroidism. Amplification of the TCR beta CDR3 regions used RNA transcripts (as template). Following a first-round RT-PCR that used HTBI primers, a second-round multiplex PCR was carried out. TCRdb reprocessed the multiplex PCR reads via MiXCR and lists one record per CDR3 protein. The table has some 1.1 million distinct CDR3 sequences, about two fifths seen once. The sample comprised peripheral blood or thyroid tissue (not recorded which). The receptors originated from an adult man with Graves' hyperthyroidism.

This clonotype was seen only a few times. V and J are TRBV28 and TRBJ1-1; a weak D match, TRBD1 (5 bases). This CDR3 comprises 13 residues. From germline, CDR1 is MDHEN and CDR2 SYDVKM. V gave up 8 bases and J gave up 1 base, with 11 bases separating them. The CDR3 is CASRDLGNTEAFF. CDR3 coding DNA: TGTGCCAGCCGGGACTTAGGGAACACTGAAGCTTTCTTT.

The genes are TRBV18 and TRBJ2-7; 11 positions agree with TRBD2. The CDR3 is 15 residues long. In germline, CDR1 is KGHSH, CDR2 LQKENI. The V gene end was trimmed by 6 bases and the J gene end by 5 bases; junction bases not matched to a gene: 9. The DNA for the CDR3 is TGTGCCAGCTCGAACCCGGGACTAGCGGTGAACGAGCAGTACTTC. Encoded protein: CASSNPGLAVNEQYF.

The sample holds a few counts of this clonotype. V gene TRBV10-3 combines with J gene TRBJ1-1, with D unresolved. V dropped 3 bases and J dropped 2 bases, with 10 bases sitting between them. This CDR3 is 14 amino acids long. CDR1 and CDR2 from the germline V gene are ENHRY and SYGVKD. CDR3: CAISDALSNTEAFF. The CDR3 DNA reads TGTGCCATCAGTGACGCCCTCAGTAACACTGAAGCTTTCTTT.

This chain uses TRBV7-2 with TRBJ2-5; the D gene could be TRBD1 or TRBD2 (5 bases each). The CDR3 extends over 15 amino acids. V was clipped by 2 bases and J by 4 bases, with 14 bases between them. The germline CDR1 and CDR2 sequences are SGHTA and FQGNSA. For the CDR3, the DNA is TGTGCCAGCAGCTTAAATCGGGACGGCTCAGAGACCCAGTACTTC. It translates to CASSLNRDGSETQYF.

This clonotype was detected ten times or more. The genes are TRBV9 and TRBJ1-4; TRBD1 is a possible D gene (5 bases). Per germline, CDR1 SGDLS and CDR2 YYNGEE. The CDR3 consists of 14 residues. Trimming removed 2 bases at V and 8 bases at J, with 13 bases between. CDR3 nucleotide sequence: TGTGCCAGCAGCGTGGGACGGAGAGTGGAAAAACTGTTTTTT. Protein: CASSVGRRVEKLFF.

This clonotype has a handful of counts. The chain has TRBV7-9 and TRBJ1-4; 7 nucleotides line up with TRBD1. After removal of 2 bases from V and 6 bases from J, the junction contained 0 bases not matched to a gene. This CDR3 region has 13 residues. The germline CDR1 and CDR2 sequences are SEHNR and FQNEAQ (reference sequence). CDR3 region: CASSLTGDEKLFF. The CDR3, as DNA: TGTGCCAGCAGCTTAACAGGGGATGAAAAACTGTTTTTT.

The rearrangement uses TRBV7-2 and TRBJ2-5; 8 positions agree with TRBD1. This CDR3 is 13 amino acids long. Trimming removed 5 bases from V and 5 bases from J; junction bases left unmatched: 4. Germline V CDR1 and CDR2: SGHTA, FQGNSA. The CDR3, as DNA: TGTGCCAGCAGCGCGACAGGGGATGAGACCCAGTACTTC. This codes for CASSATGDETQYF.

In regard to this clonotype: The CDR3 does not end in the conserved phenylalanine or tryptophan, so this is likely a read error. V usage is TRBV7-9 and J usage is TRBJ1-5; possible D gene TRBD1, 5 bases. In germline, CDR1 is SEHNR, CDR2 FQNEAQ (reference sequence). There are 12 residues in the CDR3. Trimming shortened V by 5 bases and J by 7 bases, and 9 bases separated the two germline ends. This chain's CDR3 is CASSPGTQPQHL. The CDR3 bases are TGTGCCAGCAGCCCGGGGACCCAGCCCCAGCATCTT.

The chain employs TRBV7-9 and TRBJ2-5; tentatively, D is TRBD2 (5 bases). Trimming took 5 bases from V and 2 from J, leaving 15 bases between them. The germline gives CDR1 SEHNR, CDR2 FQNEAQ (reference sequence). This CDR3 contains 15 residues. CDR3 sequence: CASSHRGAPQETQYF. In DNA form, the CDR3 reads TGTGCCAGCAGCCACCGGGGAGCACCTCAAGAGACCCAGTACTTC. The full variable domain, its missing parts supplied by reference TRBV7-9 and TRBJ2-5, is DTGVSQNPRHKITKRGQNVTFRCDPISEHNRLYWYRQTLGQGPEFLTYFQNEAQLEKSRLLSDRFSAERPKGSFSTLEIQRTEQGDSAMYLCASSHRGAPQETQYFGPGTRLLVL.

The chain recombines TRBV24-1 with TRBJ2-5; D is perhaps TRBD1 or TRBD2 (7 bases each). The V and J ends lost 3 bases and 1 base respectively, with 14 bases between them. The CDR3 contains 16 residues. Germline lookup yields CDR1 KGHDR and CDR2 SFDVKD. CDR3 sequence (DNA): TGTGCCACCAGTGATCCGGGGAGGGACAGCCAAGAGACCCAGTACTTC. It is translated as CATSDPGRDSQETQYF.

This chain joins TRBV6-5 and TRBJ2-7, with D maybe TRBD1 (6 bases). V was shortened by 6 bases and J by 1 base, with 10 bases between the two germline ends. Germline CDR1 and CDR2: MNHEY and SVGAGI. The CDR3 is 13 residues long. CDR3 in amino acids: CASRWTDSYEQYF. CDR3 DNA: TGTGCCAGCAGATGGACAGATTCCTACGAGCAGTACTTC.

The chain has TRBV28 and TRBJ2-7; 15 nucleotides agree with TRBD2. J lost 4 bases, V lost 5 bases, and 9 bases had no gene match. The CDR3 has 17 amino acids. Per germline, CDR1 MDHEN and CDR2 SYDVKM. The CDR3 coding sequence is TGTGCCAGCAGTCGGGGCGGTGGGACTAGCGGGAGGTACGAGCAGTACTTC. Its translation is CASSRGGGTSGRYEQYF.

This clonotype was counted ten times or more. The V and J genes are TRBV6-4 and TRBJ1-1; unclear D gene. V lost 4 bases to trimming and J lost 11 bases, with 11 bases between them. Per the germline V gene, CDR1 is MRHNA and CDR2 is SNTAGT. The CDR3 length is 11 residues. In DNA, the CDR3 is TGTGCCAGCAGTGCTGGCAGTGCGGCTTTCTTT. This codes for CASSAGSAAFF.

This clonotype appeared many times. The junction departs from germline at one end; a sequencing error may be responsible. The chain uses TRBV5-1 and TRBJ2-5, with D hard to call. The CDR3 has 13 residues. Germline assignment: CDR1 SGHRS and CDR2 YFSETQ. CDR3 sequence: CASSLGRVETQYF. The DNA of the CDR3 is TGTGCCAGCAGCTTGGGCAGAGTGGAGACCCAGTACTTC. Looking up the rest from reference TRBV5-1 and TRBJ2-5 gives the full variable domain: KAGVTQTPRYLIKTRGQQVTLSCSPISGHRSVSWYQQTPGQGLQFLFEYFSETQRNKGNFPGRFSGRQFSNSRSEMNVSTLELGDSALYLCASSLGRVETQYFGPGTRLLVL.

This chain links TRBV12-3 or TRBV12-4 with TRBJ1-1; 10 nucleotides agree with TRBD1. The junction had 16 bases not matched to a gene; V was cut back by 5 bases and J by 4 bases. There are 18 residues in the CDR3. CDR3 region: CASSPQPGTGEASTEAFF. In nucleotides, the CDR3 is TGTGCCAGCAGTCCCCAACCCGGGACAGGGGAGGCGAGCACTGAAGCTTTCTTT.

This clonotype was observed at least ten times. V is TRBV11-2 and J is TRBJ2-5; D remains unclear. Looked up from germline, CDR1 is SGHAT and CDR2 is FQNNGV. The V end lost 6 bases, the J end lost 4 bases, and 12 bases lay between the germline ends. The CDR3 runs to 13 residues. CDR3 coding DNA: TGTGCCAGCAGGCCTACCTCAACAGAGACCCAGTACTTC. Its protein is CASRPTSTETQYF.

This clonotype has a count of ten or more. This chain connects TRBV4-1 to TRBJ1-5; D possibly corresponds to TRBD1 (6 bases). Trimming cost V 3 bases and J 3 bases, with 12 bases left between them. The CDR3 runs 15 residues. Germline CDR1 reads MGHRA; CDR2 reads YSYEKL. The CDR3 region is CASSHRRDNNQPQHF. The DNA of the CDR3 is TGCGCCAGCAGCCACCGCCGGGACAACAATCAGCCCCAGCATTTT.

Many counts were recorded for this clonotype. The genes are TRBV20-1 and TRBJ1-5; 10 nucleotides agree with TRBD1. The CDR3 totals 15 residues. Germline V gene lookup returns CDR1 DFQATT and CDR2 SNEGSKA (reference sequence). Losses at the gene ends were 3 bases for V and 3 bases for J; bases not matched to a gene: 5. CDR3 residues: CSASGQGVVNQPQHF. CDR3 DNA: TGCAGTGCTAGTGGACAGGGGGTGGTCAATCAGCCCCAGCATTTT.

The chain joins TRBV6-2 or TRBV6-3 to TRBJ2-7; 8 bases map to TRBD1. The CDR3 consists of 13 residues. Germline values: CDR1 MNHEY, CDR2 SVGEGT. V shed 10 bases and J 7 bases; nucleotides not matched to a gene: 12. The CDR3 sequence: CATWGQGAEEQYF. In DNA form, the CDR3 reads TGTGCCACATGGGGGCAGGGGGCGGAGGAGCAGTACTTC.

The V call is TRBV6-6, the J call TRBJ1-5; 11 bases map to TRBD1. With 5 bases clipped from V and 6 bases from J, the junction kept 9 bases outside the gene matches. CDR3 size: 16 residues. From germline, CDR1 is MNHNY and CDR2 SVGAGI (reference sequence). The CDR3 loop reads CASSMGGGTGGQPQHF. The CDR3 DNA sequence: TGTGCCAGCAGTATGGGTGGCGGGACAGGGGGTCAGCCCCAGCATTTT.

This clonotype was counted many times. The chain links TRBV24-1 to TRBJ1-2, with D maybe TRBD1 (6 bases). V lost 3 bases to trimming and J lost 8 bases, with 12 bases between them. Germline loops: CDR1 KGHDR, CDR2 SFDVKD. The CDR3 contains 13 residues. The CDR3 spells CATSDPQGYGYTF. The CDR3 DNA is TGTGCCACCAGTGATCCACAGGGATACGGCTACACCTTC.

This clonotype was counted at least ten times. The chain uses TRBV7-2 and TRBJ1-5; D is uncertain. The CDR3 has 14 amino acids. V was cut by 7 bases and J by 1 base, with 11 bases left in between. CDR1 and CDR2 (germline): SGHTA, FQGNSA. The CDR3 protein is CASTLMESNQPQHF. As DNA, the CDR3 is TGTGCCAGCACCCTAATGGAAAGCAATCAGCCCCAGCATTTT.